The 23 T cell receptor beta chains presented below share a single source sample, sequenced in a study of cytomegalovirus exposure and HLA in healthy donors (dated by TCRdb to 2017 to 2019). Library preparation employed the immunoSEQ multiplex PCR assay. A mixture of 60 forward primers for TCR Vbeta segments and 13 reverse primers for TCR Jbeta segments was used in the multiplex PCR. The table comes from immuneACCESS by way of TCRdb, which keeps in-frame sequences with V and J called. Part of the clones is missing from these tables; in studies checked, under half for an unresolved V gene and the rest for unknown reasons. For this sample the table gives fewer than 200,000 clones, of which 65% to 85% were detected only once. The ten top clones hold roughly 3% of the sample. The source material was PBMCs. The receptors here all came from a woman between 45 and 60 years old in good health and CMV-seropositive.

The J gene is TRBJ2-5, the V gene TRBV5-1, with 9 bases matching TRBD1. CDR3 length equals 15 residues. V lost 3 bases to trimming and J lost 5 bases; unmatched junction nucleotides: 8. In germline, CDR1 is SGHRS, CDR2 YFSETQ. This CDR3 reads CASSWGDRDSETQYF. For the CDR3, the DNA is TGCGCCAGCAGCTGGGGGGACAGGGACTCCGAGACCCAGTACTTC.

This clone appeared a single time. Here the CDR3 DNA reads TGTGCCAGCAATCAAGCGGGGACTACGAACACCGGGGAGCTGTTTTTT. This codes for CASNQAGTTNTGELFF. The chain has TRBV2 and TRBJ2-2; 7 nucleotides line up with TRBD2. Germline values: CDR1 SNHLY, CDR2 FYNNEI. This CDR3 spans 16 amino acids. The V gene end was trimmed by 7 bases and the J gene end by 0 bases; junction bases not matched to a gene: 8.

V and J are TRBV28 and TRBJ1-2; 9 nucleotides agree with TRBD1. Per germline, CDR1 MDHEN and CDR2 SYDVKM. The CDR3 has 13 residues. The V segment lost 2 bases and the J segment 8 bases; nucleotides outside the gene matches: 3. The CDR3 here is CASSLGTGLGYTF. For the CDR3, the DNA is TGTGCCAGCAGTTTAGGGACAGGGCTCGGCTACACCTTC.

The chain couples TRBV2 to TRBJ2-2, with 8 positions matching TRBD2. The CDR3 length is 15 residues. CDR1 and CDR2 from the germline V gene are SNHLY and FYNNEI. Losses at the gene ends were 9 bases for V and 0 bases for J; bases not matched to a gene: 6. The CDR3 sequence is CASHRGLANTGELFF. CDR3 DNA: TGTGCCAGTCACCGGGGACTAGCGAACACCGGGGAGCTGTTTTTT.

The gene calls are TRBV9 and TRBJ1-6; 7 bases agree with TRBD1. CDR1 is SGDLS, CDR2 YYNGEE, per germline. The CDR3 is made up of 15 amino acids. Trimming took 3 bases from V and 4 from J; bases not matched to a gene: 4. The CDR3 spells CASSARDRYNSPLHF. Written as DNA, the CDR3 is TGTGCCAGCAGCGCCAGGGACAGATATAATTCACCCCTCCACTTT. Full variable domain (outside the CDR3, taken from reference TRBV9 and TRBJ1-6): DSGVTQTPKHLITATGQRVTLRCSPRSGDLSVYWYQQSLDQGLQFLIQYYNGEERAKGNILERFSAQQFPDLHSELNLSSLELGDSALYFCASSARDRYNSPLHFGNGTRLTVT.

The rearrangement links TRBV27 to TRBJ1-5; D might be TRBD1 (6 bases). CDR1 MNHEY and CDR2 SMNVEV come from the germline V gene (reference sequence). Trimming left V 6 bases short and J 1 base short, with 22 bases between. The CDR3 loop spans 18 amino acids. As DNA, the CDR3 is TGTGCCAGCAGACTCTCTGGGGGGGGCCCTTTGAGCAATCAGCCCCAGCATTTT. Translation: CASRLSGGGPLSNQPQHF.

This chain uses TRBV10-1 with TRBJ1-5, with D unresolved. Trimming removed 0 bases from V and 5 bases from J, with 8 bases in between. The CDR3 consists of 14 residues. From germline, CDR1 is WNHNN and CDR2 SYGVQD (reference sequence). The CDR3 DNA reads as TGCGCCAGCAGTGAGTCGACTCTCCATCAGCCCCAGCATTTT. This codes for CASSESTLHQPQHF.

This chain links TRBV6-6 with TRBJ2-3; D gene ambiguous. The CDR3 consists of 13 residues. V gave up 6 bases and J gave up 0 bases, with 7 bases separating them. Germline V gene data show CDR1 as MNHNY and CDR2 as SVGAGI (reference sequence). CDR3 amino acids: CASRPDSTDTQYF. CDR3 DNA: TGTGCCAGCAGACCAGATAGCACAGATACGCAGTATTTT.

This clone was counted once. CDR3: CASGLGQVWSPLHF. In DNA, the CDR3 is TGTGCTAGTGGTTTGGGACAGGTCTGGTCACCCCTCCACTTT. The chain has TRBV12-5 and TRBJ1-6; a possible D gene is TRBD1 (6 bases). The CDR3 extends over 14 amino acids. Per the germline V gene, CDR1 is LGHNT and CDR2 is FRNRAP. Between the trimmed V and J ends, which lost 1 base and 10 bases, there was a span of 11 bases.

CDR3 region: CASSYRPGEDGYTF. CDR3 coding DNA: TGCGCCAGCAGCTACCGCCCGGGGGAAGATGGCTACACCTTC. The chain carries TRBV4-1 and TRBJ1-2; a weak D match, TRBD1 (5 bases). The CDR3 sequence is 14 residues long. Trimming took off 5 bases at V and 6 bases at J, with 16 bases between the two ends. The V gene's germline CDR1 is MGHRA and CDR2 YSYEKL.

This chain joins TRBV19 and TRBJ2-3; TRBD2 aligns across 7 bases. Germline V gives CDR1 LNHDA, CDR2 SQIVND (reference sequence). Losses at the gene ends were 5 bases for V and 4 bases for J; bases not matched to a gene: 6. This CDR3 is 14 amino acids long. The CDR3 bases are TGTGCCAGTAGTCGACGACTAGCAGCAGATACGCAGTATTTT. It is translated as CASSRRLAADTQYF.

The chain links TRBV4-1 to TRBJ2-5; 9 nucleotides agree with TRBD1. Per the germline V gene, CDR1 is MGHRA and CDR2 is YSYEKL. V lost 0 bases to trimming and J lost 1 base; unmatched junction nucleotides: 12. The CDR3 runs to 19 residues. The chain's CDR3 is CASSQDYDRGNPFQETQYF. As DNA, the CDR3 is TGCGCCAGCAGCCAAGATTATGACAGGGGGAACCCGTTCCAAGAGACCCAGTACTTC.

This rearrangement joins TRBV14 to TRBJ1-4; D might be TRBD1 (5 bases). Deletions cut 4 bases from V and 7 bases from J, with 16 bases between. CDR1 is SGHDN and CDR2 is FVKESK in the germline V gene. CDR3 length: 15 amino acids. The CDR3 loop reads CASSPGRGPREKLFF. CDR3 DNA: TGTGCCAGCAGCCCCGGGAGGGGCCCCCGTGAAAAACTGTTTTTT.

This chain joins TRBV5-1 and TRBJ1-3; D is uncertain. V was cut by 5 bases and J by 8 bases, with 8 bases left in between. The V gene's germline CDR1 is SGHRS and CDR2 YFSETQ. This CDR3 region has 11 residues. This CDR3 is CASRAGDTIYF. Written as DNA, the CDR3 is TGCGCCAGCAGAGCGGGCGACACCATATATTTT.

The V and J genes are TRBV30 and TRBJ1-1, with 8 nucleotides matching TRBD1. The ends lost 2 bases at V and 5 bases at J; junction bases unmatched: 4. This CDR3 is 13 amino acids long. CDR1 is GTSNPN and CDR2 is SVGIG in the germline V gene (reference sequence). Here the CDR3 reads CAWSLRGRTEAFF. The CDR3 DNA is TGTGCCTGGAGTCTCAGGGGGCGAACTGAAGCTTTCTTT. Looking up the rest from reference TRBV30 and TRBJ1-1 gives the full variable domain: SQTIHQWPATLVQPVGSPLSLECTVEGTSNPNLYWYRQAAGRGLQLLFYSVGIGQISSEVPQNLSASRPQDRQFILSSKKLLLSDSGFYLCAWSLRGRTEAFFGQGTRLTVV.

This clone was counted a few times. The CDR3 loop reads CASSEVWTNNQPQHF. CDR3 nucleotide sequence: TGTGCCAGCAGTGAAGTCTGGACAAACAATCAGCCCCAGCATTTT. The chain carries TRBV6-1 and TRBJ1-5; D might be TRBD1 (5 bases). V gave up 1 base and J gave up 3 bases, with 10 bases separating them. The CDR3 length is 15 residues. Germline V gene sequence: CDR1 MNHNS, CDR2 SASEGT.

The V call is TRBV5-1, the J call TRBJ1-2, with D maybe TRBD1 (5 bases). The CDR3 is 15 amino acids. Germline V CDR1 and CDR2: SGHRS, YFSETQ. Trimming shortened V by 2 bases and J by 0 bases, and 11 bases separated the two germline ends. The CDR3 DNA is TGCGCCAGCAGCTTAGGGGCCAAAGCTAACTATGGCTACACCTTC. Translation: CASSLGAKANYGYTF.

Comments on this clone: This sample also contains other DNA sequences that code for the same CDR3. The chain recombines TRBV5-1 with TRBJ1-1; 7 nucleotides align to TRBD1. Germline trimming cut 5 bases from V and 1 base from J; bases unmatched to any gene: 2. The CDR3 extends over 13 amino acids. Germline V lookup: CDR1 SGHRS, CDR2 YFSETQ. The CDR3 sequence: CASSQGGNTEAFF. As DNA, the CDR3 is TGCGCCAGCAGTCAGGGGGGGAACACTGAAGCTTTCTTT.

The chain combines TRBV19 with TRBJ1-2; maybe TRBD1 (6 bases). V shed 6 bases and J shed 6 bases, with 17 bases lying between them. The germline V gene has CDR1 LNHDA and CDR2 SQIVND (reference sequence). The CDR3 covers 14 residues. CDR3 sequence reads: CASSTGTHRDGYTF. The CDR3 DNA follows: TGTGCCAGTAGCACGGGGACACATAGGGATGGCTACACCTTC.

The rearrangement joins TRBV29-1 to TRBJ2-3; TRBD1 matches 9 bases. J lost 5 bases, V lost 6 bases, and 12 bases had no gene match. The CDR3 runs to 15 residues. Looked up from germline, CDR1 is SQVTM and CDR2 is ANQGSEA. The CDR3, as DNA: TGCAGCGTGATTCCCGACAGGGGGGAGGGAGATACGCAGTATTTT. Translated: CSVIPDRGEGDTQYF.

The chain joins TRBV6-1 to TRBJ2-1, with a possible D match to TRBD2 (7 bases). Deletions cut 5 bases from V and 4 bases from J, with 15 bases between. The CDR3 runs to 15 residues. Germline loops: CDR1 MNHNS, CDR2 SASEGT. CDR3 DNA sequence: TGTGCCAGCAGTCCTCGGGGGGCAGGTTACAATGAGCAGTTCTTC. Amino acid sequence: CASSPRGAGYNEQFF.

This clone appeared a single time. V usage is TRBV5-8 and J usage is TRBJ2-7; weak D call: TRBD2 (5 bases). V was clipped by 4 bases and J by 3 bases, with 17 bases between them. The CDR3 consists of 15 residues. The V gene's germline CDR1 is SGHTS and CDR2 YDEGEE. The CDR3 nucleotides read TGTGCCAGCAGCCTTGAAATGGGAGTGATCTACGAGCAGTACTTC. Translation: CASSLEMGVIYEQYF.

V gene TRBV7-2 combines with J gene TRBJ1-4, with D perhaps TRBD1 (5 bases). The CDR3 totals 15 residues. From germline, CDR1 is SGHTA and CDR2 FQGNSA. Deletions cut 8 bases from V and 7 bases from J, with 20 bases between. Here the CDR3 reads CASSPSRQGFEKLFF. CDR3 bases: TGTGCCAGCTCCCCTAGTAGGCAGGGATTTGAAAAACTGTTTTTT.